The 4 T cell receptor beta chains reported below all come from one sample, sequenced in a study of T cell changes during pregnancy in multiple sclerosis. The protocol was immunoSEQ multiplex PCR, while the TCRdb copy is restricted to in-frame clones and leaves out a portion. The table includes more than 40,000 clones, around 94% detected once. The sequencing here drew on CD4+ T cells from peripheral blood mononuclear cells, taken in the third trimester of pregnancy. These receptors came from a female donor with multiple sclerosis, enrolled in a pregnancy study.

The chain combines TRBV18 with TRBJ1-1, with 8 nucleotides matching TRBD1. The V gene's germline CDR1 is KGHSH and CDR2 LQKENI. The CDR3 has 17 amino acids. V lost 5 bases and J lost 6; bases outside the gene matches: 17. The CDR3 DNA is TGTGCCAGCTCATACAGACAGGGGAAGAATCTTCGGGCTGAAGCTTTCTTT. Translation gives CASSYRQGKNLRAEAFF.

The gene calls are TRBV7-2 and TRBJ2-7; 10 positions match TRBD1. J was trimmed by 6 bases and V by 5 bases; bases with no gene match: 4. CDR1 is SGHTA, CDR2 FQGNSA, per germline. The length of the CDR3 is 13 residues. CDR3: CASSAGQGGEQYF. The CDR3 DNA reads TGTGCCAGCAGCGCAGGACAGGGGGGCGAGCAGTACTTC.

This chain connects TRBV19 to TRBJ1-2; 10 bases are shared with TRBD1. This CDR3 comprises 15 residues. The germline CDR1 and CDR2 sequences are LNHDA and SQIVND (reference sequence). Trimming cost V 5 bases and J 8 bases; bases outside gene matches: 11. CDR3 amino acids: CASSATGGYSYGYTF. DNA for the CDR3: TGTGCCAGTAGTGCGACAGGGGGCTATTCTTACGGCTACACCTTC.

J is TRBJ2-6 and V is TRBV7-8, with TRBD1 matching 7 bases. CDR3 length: 17 amino acids. Per germline, CDR1 SGHVS and CDR2 FQNEAQ. The trim removed 6 bases at V and 0 bases at J, leaving 8 bases unmatched. As DNA, the CDR3 is TGTGCCAGCAGGGCCTCCGGGACAGCCTCTGGGGCCAACGTCCTGACTTTC. Translated, it gives CASRASGTASGANVLTF.